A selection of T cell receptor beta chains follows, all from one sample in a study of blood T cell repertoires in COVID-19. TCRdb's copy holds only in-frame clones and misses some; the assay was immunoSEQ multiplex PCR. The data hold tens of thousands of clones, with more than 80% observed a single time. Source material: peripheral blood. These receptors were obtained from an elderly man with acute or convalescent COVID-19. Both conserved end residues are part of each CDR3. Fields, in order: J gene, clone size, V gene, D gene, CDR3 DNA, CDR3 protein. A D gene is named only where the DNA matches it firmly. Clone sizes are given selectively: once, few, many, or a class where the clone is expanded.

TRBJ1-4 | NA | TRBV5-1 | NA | TGCGCCAGCAGCTTCCTGGGAGGACCCACTAATGAAAAACTGTTTTTT | CASSFLGGPTNEKLFF
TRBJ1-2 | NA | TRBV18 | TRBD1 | TGTGCCAGCTCGCCTACTGGGACAGGGGTCCCCATAGGGGGCTACACCTTC | CASSPTGTGVPIGGYTF
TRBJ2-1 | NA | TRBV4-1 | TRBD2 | TGCGCCAGCAGCCAAGACCAGTCGGGGGGACCTGTGTGGCAGTTCTTC | CASSQDQSGGPVWQFF
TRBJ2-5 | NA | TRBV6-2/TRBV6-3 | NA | TGTGCCAGCAGACCTAGCCGGAGACAGGGGAGGGTTGAGACCCAGTACTTC | CASRPSRRQGRVETQYF
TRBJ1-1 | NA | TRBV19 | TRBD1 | TGTGCCAGTAGTTTTACAGGGGAACGGTCGAAAGCTTTCTTT | CASSFTGERSKAFF
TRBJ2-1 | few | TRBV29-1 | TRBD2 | TGCAGCGTCCCGGGGGGGCTTGAGCAGTTCTTC | CSVPGGLEQFF
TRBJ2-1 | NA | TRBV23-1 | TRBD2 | TGCGCCAGCAGTACAGAACAGTCCAAGATTAAAGGGACTAGCGGGAGGTTTAGGGACAATGAGCAGTTCTTC | CASSTEQSKIKGTSGRFRDNEQFF
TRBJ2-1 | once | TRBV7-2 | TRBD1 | TGTGCCAGCGGACCGGGACAGGGCCTCGAAGGGCAGTTCTTC | CASGPGQGLEGQFF
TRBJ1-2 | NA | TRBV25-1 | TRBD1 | TGTGCCAGCAGTGAATTGGGGGACAGGGCGCTATACTATGGCTACACCTTC | CASSELGDRALYYGYTF
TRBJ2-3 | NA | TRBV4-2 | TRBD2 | TGTGCCAGCAGCCATGAGCGGGGGGTTAGCACAGATACGCAGTATTTT | CASSHERGVSTDTQYF
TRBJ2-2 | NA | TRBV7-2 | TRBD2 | TGTGCCAGCAGCTTCCGTCTAGCGGGTCGGGGGAACACCGGGGAGCTGTTTTTT | CASSFRLAGRGNTGELFF